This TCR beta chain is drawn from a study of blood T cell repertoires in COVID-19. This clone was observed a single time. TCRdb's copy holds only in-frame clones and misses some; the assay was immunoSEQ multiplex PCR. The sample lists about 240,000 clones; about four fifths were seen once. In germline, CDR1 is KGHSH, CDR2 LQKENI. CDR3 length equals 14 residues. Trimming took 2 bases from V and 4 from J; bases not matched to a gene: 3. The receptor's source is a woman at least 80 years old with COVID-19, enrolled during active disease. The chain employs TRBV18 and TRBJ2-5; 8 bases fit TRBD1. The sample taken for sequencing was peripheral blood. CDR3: CASSPKDRGETQYF. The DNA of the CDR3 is TGTGCCAGCTCACCAAAAGACAGGGGAGAGACCCAGTACTTC. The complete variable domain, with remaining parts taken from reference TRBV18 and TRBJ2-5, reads NAGVMQNPRHLVRRRGQEARLRCSPMKGHSHVYWYRQLPEEGLKFMVYLQKENIIDESGMPKERFSAEFPKEGPSILRIQQVVRGDSAAYFCASSPKDRGETQYFGPGTRLLVL.